This T cell receptor beta chain is from a study of T cells in Graves' hyperthyroidism and ophthalmopathy (dated by TCRdb to the late 2010s). Regarding the complete study: Peripheral blood was collected at initial diagnosis, before any treatment. To identify distinguishing TCR V-J signatures, a discovery cohort of some 99 patients was used, comprising roughly 45 with Graves' ophthalmopathy and 57 with stable Graves' hyperthyroidism. Prospective prediction of ophthalmopathy was tested in an independent validation cohort consisting of about 20 hyperthyroidism patients and 15 or so patients who later progressed to ophthalmopathy. The roughly 91 discovery patients were randomly split 7:3 into training and test sets. In roughly six Graves' hyperthyroidism patients, the study also compared T-cell repertoires from thyroid tissue with T-cell repertoires from blood. After blood sampling, hyperthyroidism patients were treated with methimazole at a starting dose of 30 mg daily, and ophthalmopathy patients were treated with high-dose intravenous methylprednisolone. The paper describes TCR Vbeta CDR3 sequencing of 120 to 150 peripheral blood samples, made up of approximately 40 ophthalmopathy patients, approximately 76 hyperthyroidism patients and some 17 progressor patients.

Measured from the cysteine to the phenylalanine, the CDR3 is 16 residues long. Only the CDR3 portion is preserved as DNA: 48 bases, with reading frame beginning at the first base. V loses 2 bases of germline sequence and J loses 2 bases, and the interval between the two ends is 14 bases. Looking up the germline V gene yields CDR1 MDHEN and CDR2 SYDVKM. The TCR beta CDR3 regions were amplified from RNA transcripts. The TCR CDR3 was subjected to a first round of RT-PCR using the HTBI primer set and the Qiagen OneStep RT-PCR kit. Libraries were constructed in a second round of multiplex PCR, after which size selection and purification were carried out. Libraries were sequenced paired-end with 100 bp reads on an Illumina HiSeq2000. Processing in the source paper ran as follows. SOAPnuke was used to process the raw data, with reads discarded if the reads contained adapters or uncalled bases, had a mean Phred below 15, or lacked an exact constant-primer or identifier match. High-quality paired reads were merged with COPE v1.2.5, and unique nucleotide sequences were defined as clonotypes. MiTCR v1.1 was used to align the clonotypes against IMGT TRBV, TRBD and TRBJ reference segments. Analysis was restricted to V-J combinations with a frequency above 0.0001, which covered 98% to 99.2% of repertoires. The TCS score was defined as the ratio of F50 (clonal expansion) to E x V (chaos), calculated using BLOSUM62-based TCRdist between CDR3 peptides within each V-J. Welch's t-statistics and random forest reduced approximately 520 V-J features to 10 to 15, which were used in a naive Bayes classifier (R e1071). TCRdb applied fastp at Q25 and MiXCR to the public reads, then kept only in-frame beta chains. Each CDR3 protein gets just one entry, which takes the most common genes and DNA from the rows behind it. The V and J calls, along with clone size, are taken from TCRdb and not from the paper's own processing. A total of about 300,000 distinct CDR3 sequences appear in this sample, approximately 19% of them only once. Clones ranked in the top ten supply approximately 35% of the sample.

This clonotype was recorded once. Its recognized antigen is unknown. Base qualities are not recorded, but no much larger clone differs from it by a single base. Just one read gives weak support. Summary of the overall study and its limitations: In validation, progression to ophthalmopathy was predicted by the model with 70.59% sensitivity and just over 72% specificity, a median of about 6.4 months before onset. In cross-validation, a model built on a 13 V-J signature told ophthalmopathy apart from stable hyperthyroidism with 85% to 90% sensitivity and around 83% specificity, and in testing the same model reached 80%/75%. No statistical method was used to set the sample size in advance, and investigators knew the group allocation. Most expanded thyroid clonotypes (frequency above 0.001) were also detected in blood, a finding suggesting that blood repertoires may reflect thyroid immune responses.

Ophthalmopathy patients had moderately to severely active disease, with a Clinical Activity Score of 3 or more, a NOSPECS grade of 4 or more, and a disease duration of less than 3 months. Exclusion was applied to patients with uncontrolled infections, other autoimmune diseases, pregnancy or lactation. Diagnoses were established on the basis of clinical symptoms, serum thyroxine and TRAb, thyroid ultrasound, and orbital computed tomography. Ficoll-Paque density gradient centrifugation was used to isolate PBMCs from 10 ml of fresh peripheral blood. Trizol reagent was used to extract total RNA, and RNA quality was then checked on an Agilent 2100 Bioanalyzer.

The sequenced material came from blood. The chain joins TRBV28 to TRBJ2-3, with an unclear D gene assignment. The receptor's source is a man aged 45-60 years with Graves' ophthalmopathy. In nucleotide form, the sequence is TGTGCCAGCAGTTTAAGCCCGGGCCGGGCCACAGATACGCAGTATTTT. This yields the protein CASSLSPGRATDTQYF. Joined to the reference TRBV28 and TRBJ2-3 proteins, this CDR3 gives the full variable domain: DVKVTQSSRYLVKRTGEKVFLECVQDMDHENMFWYRQDPGLGLRLIYFSYDVKMKEKGDIPEGYSVSREKKERFSLILESASTNQTSMYLCASSLSPGRATDTQYFGPGTRLTVL.